This T cell receptor (beta chain) was obtained from a study of shared clonotypes between healthy human individuals. At the level of the study: A few men and a couple of women, aged 18 to 49, were donors. Each donor's CD4 naive and CD4 memory cells filled three plates apiece, CD8 naive two, and CD8 memory one. Study conclusions and caveats: With several donors compared, 4% to 5.5% of naive CD4 clonotypes were shared.

V shed 3 bases and J shed 2 bases, with 5 bases lying between them. Germline CDR1 MGHRA, CDR2 YSYEKL. The CDR3 totals 13 residues. Authors' data handling: Filtering was not the same, since immunoSEQ gave junction-only sequences without quality scores. The repertoire was sequenced with immunoSEQ multiplex PCR; TCRdb's copy has only in-frame clones and lacks some. V and J calls and clone size are as listed in that table; D and trimming were resolved from the DNA. The data contain millions of clones, 90% to 95% of them seen just once; the ten biggest clones take up 0.1% to 0.15%. In the case of this clone: Antigen specificity is unknown. Different DNA sequences within this sample yield the same CDR3.

The rearrangement uses TRBV4-1 and TRBJ1-5; D is perhaps TRBD1 (5 bases). Sequencing input: naive CD4+ T cells sorted from blood. Specified subset: CD45RA+ positively selected. This receptor was taken from a man aged 18 to 35 in good health. CDR3 loop: CASSQGGNQPQHF. For the CDR3, the DNA is TGCGCCAGCAGCCAGGGGGGCAATCAGCCCCAGCATTTT.